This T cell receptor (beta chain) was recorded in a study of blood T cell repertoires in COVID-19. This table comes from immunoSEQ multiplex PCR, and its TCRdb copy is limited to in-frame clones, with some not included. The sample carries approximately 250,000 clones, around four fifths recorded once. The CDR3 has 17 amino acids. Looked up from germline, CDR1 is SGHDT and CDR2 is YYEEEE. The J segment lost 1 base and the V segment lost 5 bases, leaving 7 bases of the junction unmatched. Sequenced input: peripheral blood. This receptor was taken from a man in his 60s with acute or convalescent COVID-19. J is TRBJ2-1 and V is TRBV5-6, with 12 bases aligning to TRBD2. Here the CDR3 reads CASRTSGGGASYNEQFF. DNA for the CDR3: TGTGCCAGCAGGACTAGCGGGGGAGGCGCATCCTACAATGAGCAGTTCTTC.